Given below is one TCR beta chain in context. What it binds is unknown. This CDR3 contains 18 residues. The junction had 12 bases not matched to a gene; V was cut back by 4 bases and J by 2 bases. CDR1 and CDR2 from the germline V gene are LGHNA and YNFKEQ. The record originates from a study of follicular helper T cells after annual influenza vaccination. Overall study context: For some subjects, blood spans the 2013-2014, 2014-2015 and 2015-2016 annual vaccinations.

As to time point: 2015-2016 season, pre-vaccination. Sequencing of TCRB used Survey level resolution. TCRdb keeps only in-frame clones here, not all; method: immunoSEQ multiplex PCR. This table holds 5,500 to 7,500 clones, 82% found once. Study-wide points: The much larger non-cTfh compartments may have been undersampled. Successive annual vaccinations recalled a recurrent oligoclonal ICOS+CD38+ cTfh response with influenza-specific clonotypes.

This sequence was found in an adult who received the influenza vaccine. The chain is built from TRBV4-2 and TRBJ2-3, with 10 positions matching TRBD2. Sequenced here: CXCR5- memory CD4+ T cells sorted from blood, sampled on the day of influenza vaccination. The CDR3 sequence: CASSLLGRTSGTTDTQYF. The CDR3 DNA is TGTGCCAGCAGCCTATTAGGGCGCACTAGCGGGACCACAGATACGCAGTATTTT.